These 29 T cell receptor beta chains came from one sample sequenced in a study of T cell repertoires in aging, cancer and after chemotherapy. TRB rearrangements spanning V, D and J were amplified using mixed TRB-A/B primers. TCRdb re-derived calls from the multiplex PCR reads in MiXCR, one entry per CDR3 protein. The data contain 2,500 to 3,000 distinct CDR3 sequences, about 60% of them singletons. The template was genomic DNA from peripheral blood, not RNA. The sequencing sample was made of blood. These receptors all stem from a human donor with a blood cancer.

The chain couples TRBV30 to TRBJ2-7; D uncertain. The CDR3 extends over 14 amino acids. The V gene's germline CDR1 is GTSNPN and CDR2 SVGIG (reference sequence). Trimming took 0 bases from V and 0 from J, leaving 9 bases between them. The CDR3 loop reads CAWSVGWSSYEQYF. Written as DNA, the CDR3 is TGTGCCTGGAGTGTAGGATGGAGCTCCTACGAGCAGTACTTC.

This rearrangement joins TRBV6-5 to TRBJ2-7, with 14 bases aligning to TRBD2. V was clipped by 5 bases and J by 4 bases; unmatched bases: 7. The CDR3 loop spans 16 amino acids. Germline V gene lookup returns CDR1 MNHEY and CDR2 SVGAGI. CDR3 DNA: TGTGCCAGCAGTGGACTAGCGGGAGGACCTAGGTACGAGCAGTACTTC. Its protein product is CASSGLAGGPRYEQYF.

The chain employs TRBV6-5 and TRBJ1-2; tentatively, D is TRBD1 (5 bases). V was pared by 1 base and J by 0 bases, with 21 bases between. CDR3 length equals 19 residues. Germline loops: CDR1 MNHEY, CDR2 SVGAGI. The CDR3 DNA follows: TGTGCCAGCAGTTACTACGGACGGGGCCAAGGGAGTACTAACTATGGCTACACCTTC. This translates into CASSYYGRGQGSTNYGYTF.

This clonotype was picked up one time. One end of the junction is discordant with germline, which a read error may explain. This chain joins TRBV6-5 and TRBJ2-2; TRBD1 agrees at 9 bases. The CDR3 runs to 15 residues. CDR1 MNHEY and CDR2 SVGAGI come from the germline V gene. The CDR3 spells CASSTRQGVTEELFF. CDR3 in DNA: TGTGCCAGCAGTACGAGACAGGGGGTCACCGAGGAGCTGTTTTTT.

J is TRBJ2-2 and V is TRBV6-5, with D tentatively TRBD1 (6 bases). The CDR3 has 16 residues. Germline assignment: CDR1 MNHEY and CDR2 SVGAGI. Deletions cut 0 bases from V and 7 bases from J, with 15 bases between. Here the CDR3 reads CASSYSTQGSNGELFF. Here the CDR3 DNA reads TGTGCCAGCAGTTACTCGACCCAGGGGTCGAACGGGGAGCTGTTTTTT.

The CDR3 spells CASKGVTDSNQPQHF. In DNA, the CDR3 is TGTGCCAGTAAGGGAGTGACAGACAGCAATCAGCCCCAGCATTTT. The V call is TRBV11-1, the J call TRBJ1-5; D perhaps matches TRBD1 (5 bases). V was pared by 9 bases and J by 1 base, with 16 bases between. CDR3 length: 15 amino acids. CDR1 and CDR2 (germline): SGHAT, FQDESV (reference sequence).

This chain links TRBV7-6 with TRBJ2-2; D could derive from TRBD1 or TRBD2 (5 bases each). This CDR3 has 13 amino acids. Germline CDR1 and CDR2: SGHVS and FNYEAQ. The germline V and J ends were trimmed by 5 bases and 9 bases, with 13 bases remaining between them. The CDR3 spells CASSPPGTRELFF. In nucleotides, the CDR3 is TGTGCCAGCAGCCCCCCAGGGACCAGGGAGCTGTTTTTT.

The V call is TRBV5-6, the J call TRBJ2-1; D not resolved. V lost 5 bases to trimming and J lost 8 bases, with 14 bases between them. The CDR3 length is 13 residues. Germline CDR1 and CDR2: SGHDT and YYEEEE. Written as DNA, the CDR3 is TGTGCCAGCAGTCCTTTGGAGAGTTATGAGCAGTTCTTC. As protein: CASSPLESYEQFF.

V gene TRBV5-4 combines with J gene TRBJ2-3; weak D call: TRBD2 (5 bases). The V gene lost 5 bases and the J gene lost 1 base, with 5 bases spanning the gap. The CDR3 covers 12 residues. Germline assignment: CDR1 SGHNT and CDR2 YYREEE (reference sequence). CDR3 protein: CASSSGTDTQYF. The DNA of the CDR3 is TGTGCCAGCAGTAGCGGCACAGATACGCAGTATTTT.

The chain links TRBV7-2 to TRBJ2-2; 11 nucleotides agree with TRBD2. The V gene's germline CDR1 is SGHTA and CDR2 FQGNSA. J was trimmed by 4 bases and V by 5 bases; bases with no gene match: 12. The CDR3 consists of 18 residues. The CDR3 loop reads CASSPRGLAGGRTGELFF. The CDR3 coding sequence is TGTGCCAGCAGCCCTCGAGGGCTAGCGGGAGGTCGCACCGGGGAGCTGTTTTTT.

This clonotype has only a few counts. At one end the junction does not follow the germline gene, possibly because of a read error. The genes are TRBV30 and TRBJ2-3; TRBD2 matches at 11 bases. Germline assignment: CDR1 GTSNPN and CDR2 SVGIG (reference sequence). The CDR3 sequence is 15 residues long. The CDR3 reads CASTLSGGATDTQYF. CDR3 DNA: TGCGCCAGCACGCTTAGCGGGGGGGCCACAGATACGCAGTATTTT.

In this sample, this clonotype turned up a few times. This chain joins TRBV20-1 and TRBJ2-3, with D perhaps being TRBD1 or TRBD2 (6 bases each). The CDR3 runs to 11 residues. CDR1 is DFQATT, CDR2 SNEGSKA, per germline (reference sequence). Trimming stripped 4 bases from V and 14 bases from J, with 16 bases between. In nucleotides, the CDR3 is TGCAGTGCTACGAGGACGGGGGCTGGGTATTTT. It translates to CSATRTGAGYF.

This chain joins TRBV12-3 or TRBV12-4 and TRBJ2-1; TRBD2 agrees at 8 bases. This CDR3 is 14 amino acids long. With V trimmed by 8 bases and J by 4 bases, 7 bases remained unmatched. The CDR3 region is CASVRAGVYNEQFF. In DNA, the CDR3 is TGTGCCAGCGTTAGAGCGGGGGTGTACAATGAGCAGTTCTTC.

This clonotype was observed a few times. The genes are TRBV6-5 and TRBJ2-2; the D call may be TRBD1 or TRBD2 (5 bases each). Germline V gene data show CDR1 as MNHEY and CDR2 as SVGAGI. This CDR3 has 15 residues. Trimming stripped 8 bases from V and 0 bases from J, with 13 bases between. Written as DNA, the CDR3 is TGTGCCAGCTCCGAGGGGTTCGCGAACACCGGGGAGCTGTTTTTT. Protein product: CASSEGFANTGELFF.

In this sample, this clonotype turned up once. The chain links TRBV7-2 to TRBJ1-6, with D unresolved. Between the trimmed V and J ends, which lost 5 bases and 9 bases, there was a span of 17 bases. The germline V gene has CDR1 SGHTA and CDR2 FQGNSA. This CDR3 has 15 amino acids. The chain's CDR3 is CASSPSTRGSSPLHF. The CDR3 DNA follows: TGTGCCAGCAGCCCTTCGACACGAGGGAGTTCACCCCTCCACTTT.

The rearrangement links TRBV6-1 to TRBJ2-7; D is undetermined. The CDR3 has 13 amino acids. Germline assignment: CDR1 MNHNS and CDR2 SASEGT. V was cut by 7 bases and J by 5 bases, with 15 bases left in between. The CDR3 region has the DNA TGTGCCAGCACTGGGATGGGATTGAACGAGCAGTACTTC. Translating it yields CASTGMGLNEQYF.

This clonotype was counted between two and nine times. The chain employs TRBV6-5 and TRBJ1-6; 7 nucleotides line up with TRBD1. Per the germline V gene, CDR1 is MNHEY and CDR2 is SVGAGI. This CDR3 region has 11 residues. J lost 18 bases, V lost 6 bases, and 8 bases had no gene match. CDR3 protein: CASSAQGQYHF. The DNA for the CDR3 is TGTGCCAGCAGCGCCCAGGGACAGTACCACTTT.

This sequence joins TRBV30 and TRBJ2-7; the D gene is possibly TRBD1 (5 bases). With 2 bases removed from V and 4 bases from J, the gap between germline ends came to 15 bases. Per germline, CDR1 GTSNPN and CDR2 SVGIG (reference sequence). The CDR3 sequence is 14 residues long. The CDR3 here is CAWSSNRWLYEQYF. The CDR3, as DNA: TGTGCCTGGAGTTCCAACAGGTGGCTATACGAGCAGTACTTC.

The chain links TRBV30 to TRBJ2-7; 7 nucleotides align to TRBD1. Trimming at V came to 3 bases and at J to 0 bases, leaving 11 bases not matched to a gene. The CDR3 contains 16 residues. Germline V lookup: CDR1 GTSNPN, CDR2 SVGIG (reference sequence). In DNA form, the CDR3 reads TGTGCCTGGAGGCCATCGGGACAGTGGGGCTCCTACGAGCAGTACTTC. It specifies CAWRPSGQWGSYEQYF.

The rearrangement joins TRBV7-6 to TRBJ2-3; TRBD2 matches 13 bases. This CDR3 has 19 residues. Looked up from germline, CDR1 is SGHVS and CDR2 is FNYEAQ. Trimming removed 2 bases from V and 0 bases from J; junction bases left unmatched: 8. The CDR3 nucleotides are TGTGCCAGCAGCTTAAGACGACTAGCGGGGGGTTCTAGCACAGATACGCAGTATTTT. Encoded protein: CASSLRRLAGGSSTDTQYF.

The chain uses TRBV7-3 and TRBJ1-1; D remains ambiguous. V lost 1 base to trimming and J lost 3 bases, with 12 bases between them. CDR3 length: 15 amino acids. Germline CDR1 and CDR2: SGHTA and FQGTGA. This CDR3 reads CASSLSQGVHTEAFF. The CDR3 coding sequence is TGTGCCAGCAGCTTAAGCCAAGGAGTTCACACTGAAGCTTTCTTT.

This clonotype appeared a few times. The V call is TRBV7-9, the J call TRBJ2-7, with 8 bases that match TRBD1. After removal of 8 bases from V and 3 bases from J, the junction contained 6 bases not matched to a gene. Germline V gives CDR1 SEHNR, CDR2 FQNEAQ (reference sequence). The CDR3 has 13 amino acids. The CDR3 loop reads CASSPGQGYEQYF. The CDR3, as DNA: TGTGCCAGCTCACCCGGACAGGGCTACGAGCAGTACTTC.

This clonotype was detected a few times. The V and J genes are TRBV7-9 and TRBJ2-7, with D hard to call. With 1 base removed from V and 2 bases from J, the gap between germline ends came to 15 bases. Per germline, CDR1 SEHNR and CDR2 FQNEAQ (reference sequence). The CDR3 is 16 amino acids. CDR3 nucleotide sequence: TGTGCCAGCAGCTTAGAATATGGGCTCAGACCCTACGAGCAGTACTTC. Amino acid sequence: CASSLEYGLRPYEQYF. Full variable domain (outside the CDR3, taken from reference TRBV7-9 and TRBJ2-7): DTGVSQNPRHKITKRGQNVTFRCDPISEHNRLYWYRQTLGQGPEFLTYFQNEAQLEKSRLLSDRFSAERPKGSFSTLEIQRTEQGDSAMYLCASSLEYGLRPYEQYFGPGTRLTVT.

The chain links TRBV5-5 to TRBJ2-1; TRBD1 might be the D (5 bases). The germline V gene has CDR1 SGHKS and CDR2 YYEKEE (reference sequence). This CDR3 comprises 12 residues. V was cut by 4 bases and J by 12 bases, with 14 bases left in between. The DNA of the CDR3 is TGTGCCAGCAGCCTGACCCAGGGTGGGCAGTTCTTC. It encodes CASSLTQGGQFF.

This clonotype came up a few times. V and J are TRBV30 and TRBJ1-6; no clear D gene. CDR3 length: 14 amino acids. From germline, CDR1 is GTSNPN and CDR2 SVGIG (reference sequence). The V and J ends lost 4 bases and 9 bases respectively, with 16 bases between them. As DNA, the CDR3 is TGTGCCTGGACCCTCGGAGGGTTGGGTTCACCCCTCCACTTT. This sequence encodes CAWTLGGLGSPLHF.

This clonotype is medium-sized within its sample. This rearrangement joins TRBV29-1 to TRBJ2-1, with a possible D match to TRBD1 (6 bases). Trimming shortened V by 7 bases and J by 5 bases, and 18 bases separated the two germline ends. The CDR3 contains 14 residues. Germline assignment: CDR1 SQVTM and CDR2 ANQGSEA. The CDR3 coding sequence is TGCAGCGGTCTAGGACAGCTAACCAACAATGAGCAGTTCTTC. Translated: CSGLGQLTNNEQFF.

This clonotype was seen a few times. The chain uses TRBV6-5 and TRBJ1-6; the D is unclear. V shed 5 bases and J shed 13 bases, with 12 bases lying between them. Germline V gives CDR1 MNHEY, CDR2 SVGAGI. The length of the CDR3 is 12 residues. CDR3 bases: TGTGCCAGCAGTGAAAATGTAGGCCCCCTCCACTTT. It is translated as CASSENVGPLHF.

The chain links TRBV4-3 to TRBJ2-7; 9 bases fit TRBD2. J gave up 9 bases and V 0 bases, and 12 bases lay outside the gene matches. The CDR3 is made up of 16 amino acids. Germline-derived CDR1 and CDR2 are LGHNA and YSLEER. Here the CDR3 DNA reads TGCGCCAGCAGCCAAGATTTAGCGGGAGTCAATAAGGCGCAGTACTTC. Protein product: CASSQDLAGVNKAQYF.

The CDR3 nucleotides are TGCAGTGCTAGGGGGACAGGGGGCGGCGTCTATAATTCACCCCTCCACTTT. Amino acids: CSARGTGGGVYNSPLHF. V gene TRBV20-1 combines with J gene TRBJ1-6, with 12 bases lining up with TRBD1. J lost 3 bases, V lost 3 bases, and 6 bases had no gene match. The germline CDR1 and CDR2 sequences are DFQATT and SNEGSKA (reference sequence). CDR3 length: 17 residues.